The 10 T cell receptor beta chains in this list originate from one sample, sequenced in a study of blood T cell repertoires in COVID-19. The data were produced by immunoSEQ multiplex PCR, yet TCRdb's version contains in-frame clones alone and is incomplete. In the table there are hundreds of thousands of clones, approximately 91% of which are singletons. The sequenced sample consisted of PBMCs or T cells enriched from blood (not recorded which). The receptors derive from a woman in her 30s who had recovered from COVID-19.

There are a few counts of this clone. The chain is built from TRBV9 and TRBJ2-1; TRBD1 aligns across 7 bases. V was pared by 0 bases and J by 3 bases, with 9 bases of the junction left unmatched. Germline V lookup: CDR1 SGDLS, CDR2 YYNGEE. The CDR3 spans 17 residues. The CDR3 reads CASSVAGDRAYYNEQFF. The CDR3 DNA follows: TGTGCCAGCAGCGTAGCGGGCGACAGGGCTTACTACAATGAGCAGTTCTTC.

V and J are TRBV9 and TRBJ2-1, with 12 bases matching TRBD2. Trimming took 3 bases from V and 2 from J; bases not matched to a gene: 3. The CDR3 is 16 amino acids. CDR1 SGDLS and CDR2 YYNGEE come from the germline V gene. This chain's CDR3 is CASSARLAGAYNEQFF. CDR3 in DNA: TGTGCCAGCAGCGCTCGACTAGCGGGGGCCTACAATGAGCAGTTCTTC.

The rearrangement links TRBV9 to TRBJ2-3; the match to TRBD2 covers 7 bases. From germline, CDR1 is SGDLS and CDR2 YYNGEE. Germline trimming cut 4 bases from V and 8 bases from J; bases unmatched to any gene: 13. The CDR3 spans 15 residues. As DNA, the CDR3 is TGTGCCAGCAGCCGCTCGGGGGGATTTCTAGGTACGCAGTATTTT. Encoded protein: CASSRSGGFLGTQYF. Full variable domain (missing parts from reference TRBV9 and TRBJ2-3): DSGVTQTPKHLITATGQRVTLRCSPRSGDLSVYWYQQSLDQGLQFLIQYYNGEERAKGNILERFSAQQFPDLHSELNLSSLELGDSALYFCASSRSGGFLGTQYFGPGTRLTVL.

This chain connects TRBV27 to TRBJ1-1; the D gene is possibly TRBD1 (6 bases). Trimming cost V 6 bases and J 6 bases, with 8 bases left between them. This CDR3 spans 11 amino acids. CDR1 is MNHEY and CDR2 is SMNVEV in the germline V gene (reference sequence). CDR3 in amino acids: CASRNRAEAFF. CDR3 nucleotide sequence: TGTGCCAGCAGGAACAGGGCTGAAGCTTTCTTT.

V is TRBV28 and J is TRBJ2-7, with 11 bases matching TRBD1. Germline CDR1 MDHEN, CDR2 SYDVKM. V lost 6 bases and J lost 5; bases outside the gene matches: 3. CDR3 length: 13 amino acids. CDR3 sequence: CASRGQGGDEQYF. The CDR3 coding sequence is TGTGCCAGCAGGGGACAGGGGGGGGACGAGCAGTACTTC. The full variable domain, rest sourced from reference TRBV28 and TRBJ2-7, is DVKVTQSSRYLVKRTGEKVFLECVQDMDHENMFWYRQDPGLGLRLIYFSYDVKMKEKGDIPEGYSVSREKKERFSLILESASTNQTSMYLCASRGQGGDEQYFGPGTRLTVT.

V usage is TRBV19 and J usage is TRBJ1-2, with a possible D match to TRBD1 (6 bases). V was trimmed by 5 bases and J by 5 bases, leaving 15 bases between them. This CDR3 spans 14 amino acids. The germline gives CDR1 LNHDA, CDR2 SQIVND (reference sequence). DNA for the CDR3: TGTGCCAGTAGTCTCAGGGGTGTTTGGTATGGCTACACCTTC. Amino acids: CASSLRGVWYGYTF.

The V and J genes are TRBV7-2 and TRBJ1-6; TRBD1 matches at 7 bases. J was trimmed by 7 bases and V by 5 bases; bases with no gene match: 8. The germline gives CDR1 SGHTA, CDR2 FQGNSA. The CDR3 runs to 15 residues. CDR3 in DNA: TGTGCCAGCAGCCCTCCAGGGGGTTCGAATTCACCCCTCCACTTT. Protein product: CASSPPGGSNSPLHF.

The chain employs TRBV28 and TRBJ1-1; the D gene is possibly TRBD1 (5 bases). The length of the CDR3 is 13 residues. V shed 6 bases and J shed 4 bases, with 12 bases lying between them. Germline values: CDR1 MDHEN, CDR2 SYDVKM. The CDR3 region is CASRWTGGTEAFF. CDR3 DNA: TGTGCCAGCAGGTGGACGGGGGGCACTGAAGCTTTCTTT.

The chain couples TRBV5-4 to TRBJ2-2; 7 bases align to TRBD1. Germline assignment: CDR1 SGHNT and CDR2 YYREEE (reference sequence). The V and J ends lost 2 bases and 1 base, in that order; junction bases with no gene match: 2. The CDR3 runs to 15 residues. DNA for the CDR3: TGTGCCAGCAGCTTAGGGACAGAGAACACCGGGGAGCTGTTTTTT. Protein sequence: CASSLGTENTGELFF.

The genes are TRBV18 and TRBJ1-2, with D uncertain. The germline V gene encodes CDR1 KGHSH and CDR2 LQKENI. The CDR3 length is 13 residues. V lost 0 bases and J lost 3, with 5 bases in between. The CDR3: CASSPPADYGYTF. Here the CDR3 DNA reads TGTGCCAGCTCACCACCCGCAGACTATGGCTACACCTTC.